Detailed here is one T cell receptor (beta chain). The data are from a study of blood T cell repertoires in COVID-19. Study details: Whether acute or convalescent, the COVID-19 samples came from the United States, Italy and Spain.

Clones were sequenced by immunoSEQ multiplex PCR, and TCRdb holds only the in-frame ones, with some missing. The data contain 200,000 to 250,000 clones, 82% of them singletons. This CDR3 spans 16 amino acids. With 4 bases clipped from V and 0 bases from J, the junction kept 5 bases outside the gene matches. Germline loops: CDR1 SGHRS, CDR2 YFSETQ. The rearrangement links TRBV5-1 to TRBJ1-1; 11 bases are shared with TRBD1. The clonotype originates from a woman of 80 years or more with active or convalescent COVID-19. The sequenced sample consisted of peripheral blood. CDR3 loop: CASSRGTGGMNTEAFF. The CDR3 region has the DNA TGCGCCAGCAGCCGCGGGACAGGGGGTATGAACACTGAAGCTTTCTTT.